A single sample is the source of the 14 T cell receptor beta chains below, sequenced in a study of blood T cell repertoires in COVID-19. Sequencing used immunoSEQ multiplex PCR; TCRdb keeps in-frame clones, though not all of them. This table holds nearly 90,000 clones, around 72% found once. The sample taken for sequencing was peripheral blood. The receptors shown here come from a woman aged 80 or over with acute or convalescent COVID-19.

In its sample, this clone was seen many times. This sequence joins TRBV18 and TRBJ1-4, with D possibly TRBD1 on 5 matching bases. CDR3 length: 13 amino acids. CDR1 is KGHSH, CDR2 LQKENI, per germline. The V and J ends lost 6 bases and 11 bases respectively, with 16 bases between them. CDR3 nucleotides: TGTGCCAGCTCCCCTCTGGGGGGAGAGAAACTGTTTTTT. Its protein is CASSPLGGEKLFF.

DNA for the CDR3: TGTGCCAGCAGCGTAGGATGGGGAGGAGGCTCCTACAATGAGCAGTTCTTC. It is translated as CASSVGWGGGSYNEQFF. The rearrangement uses TRBV9 and TRBJ2-1, with a weak D call TRBD2 (6 bases). The germline V gene encodes CDR1 SGDLS and CDR2 YYNGEE. The CDR3 spans 17 residues. With 0 bases removed from V and 0 bases from J, the gap between germline ends came to 13 bases.

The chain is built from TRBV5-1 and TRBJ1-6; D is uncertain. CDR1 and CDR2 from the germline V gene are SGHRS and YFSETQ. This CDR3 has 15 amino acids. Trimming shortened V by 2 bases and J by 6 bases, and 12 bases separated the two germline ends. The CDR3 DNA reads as TGCGCCAGCAGCTTACGAACGGGTGCTAATTCACCCCTCCACTTT. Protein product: CASSLRTGANSPLHF.

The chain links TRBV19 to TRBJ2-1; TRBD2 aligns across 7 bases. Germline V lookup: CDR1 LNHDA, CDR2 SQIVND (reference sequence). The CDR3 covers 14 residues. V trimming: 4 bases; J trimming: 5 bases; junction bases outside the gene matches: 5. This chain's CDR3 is CASSKPAGNNEQFF. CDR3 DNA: TGTGCCAGTAGTAAGCCAGCGGGGAACAATGAGCAGTTCTTC. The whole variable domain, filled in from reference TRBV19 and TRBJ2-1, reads DGGITQSPKYLFRKEGQNVTLSCEQNLNHDAMYWYRQDPGQGLRLIYYSQIVNDFQKGDIAEGYSVSREKKESFPLTVTSAQKNPTAFYLCASSKPAGNNEQFFGPGTRLTVL.

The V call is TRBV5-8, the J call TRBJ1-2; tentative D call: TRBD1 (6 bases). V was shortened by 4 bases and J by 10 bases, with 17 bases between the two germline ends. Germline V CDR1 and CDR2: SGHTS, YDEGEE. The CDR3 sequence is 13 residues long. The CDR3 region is CASSRYQGPPYTF. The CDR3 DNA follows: TGTGCCAGCAGCCGATATCAGGGGCCCCCCTACACCTTC.

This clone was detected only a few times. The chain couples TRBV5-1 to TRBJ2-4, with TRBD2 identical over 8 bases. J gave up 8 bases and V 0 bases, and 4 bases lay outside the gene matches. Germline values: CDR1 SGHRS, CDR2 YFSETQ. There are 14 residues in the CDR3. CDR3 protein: CASSLDSGADIQYF. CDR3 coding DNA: TGCGCCAGCAGCTTGGATAGCGGGGCTGACATTCAGTACTTC.

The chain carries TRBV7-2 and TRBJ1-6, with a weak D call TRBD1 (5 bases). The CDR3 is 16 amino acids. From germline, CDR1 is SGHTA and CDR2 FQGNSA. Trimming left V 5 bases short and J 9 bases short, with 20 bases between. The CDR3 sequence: CASSQAGVRGGSPLHF. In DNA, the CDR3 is TGTGCCAGCAGCCAGGCCGGTGTAAGGGGCGGTTCACCCCTCCACTTT.

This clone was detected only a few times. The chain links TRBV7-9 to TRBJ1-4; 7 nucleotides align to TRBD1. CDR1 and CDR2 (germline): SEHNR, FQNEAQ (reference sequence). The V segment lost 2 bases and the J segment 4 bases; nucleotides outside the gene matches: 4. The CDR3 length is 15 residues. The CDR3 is CASSLQTGSNEKLFF. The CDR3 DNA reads TGTGCCAGCAGCTTACAGACAGGGAGTAATGAAAAACTGTTTTTT.

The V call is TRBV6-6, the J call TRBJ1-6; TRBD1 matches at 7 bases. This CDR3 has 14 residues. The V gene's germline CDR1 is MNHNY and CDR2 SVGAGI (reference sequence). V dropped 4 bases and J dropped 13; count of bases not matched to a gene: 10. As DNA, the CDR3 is TGTGCCAGCAGTTCTAGGACAGGTTGGGATCCCCTCCACTTT. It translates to CASSSRTGWDPLHF.

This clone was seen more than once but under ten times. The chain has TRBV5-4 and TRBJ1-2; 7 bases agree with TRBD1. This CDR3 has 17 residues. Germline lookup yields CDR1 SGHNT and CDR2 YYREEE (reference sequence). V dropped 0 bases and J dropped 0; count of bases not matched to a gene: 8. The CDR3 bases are TGTGCCAGCAGCTTGGGGGGGGTGACAGGGACTAACTATGGCTACACCTTC. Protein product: CASSLGGVTGTNYGYTF.

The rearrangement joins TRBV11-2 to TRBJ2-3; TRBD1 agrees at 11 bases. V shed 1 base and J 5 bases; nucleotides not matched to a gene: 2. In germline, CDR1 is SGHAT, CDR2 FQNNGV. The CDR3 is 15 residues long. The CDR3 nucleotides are TGTGCCAGCAGCTTAGGGGACAGGGGGAGAGATACGCAGTATTTT. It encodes CASSLGDRGRDTQYF.

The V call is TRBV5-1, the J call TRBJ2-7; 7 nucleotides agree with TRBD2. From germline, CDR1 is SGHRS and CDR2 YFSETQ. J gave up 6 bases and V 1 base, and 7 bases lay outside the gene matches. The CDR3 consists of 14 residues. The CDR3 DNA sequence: TGCGCCAGCAGCTTGTACTGGGGGGGGTCCGAGCAGTACTTC. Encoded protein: CASSLYWGGSEQYF.

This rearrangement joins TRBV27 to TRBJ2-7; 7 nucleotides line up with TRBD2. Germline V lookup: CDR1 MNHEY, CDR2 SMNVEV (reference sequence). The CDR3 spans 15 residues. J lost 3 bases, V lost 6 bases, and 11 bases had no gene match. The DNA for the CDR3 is TGTGCCAGCAGCCGCCGCGGGGGAGAACACTACGAGCAGTACTTC. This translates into CASSRRGGEHYEQYF.

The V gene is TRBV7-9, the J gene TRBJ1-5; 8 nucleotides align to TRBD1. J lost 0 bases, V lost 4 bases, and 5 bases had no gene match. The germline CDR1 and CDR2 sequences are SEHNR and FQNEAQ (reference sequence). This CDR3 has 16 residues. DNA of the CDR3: TGTGCCAGCAGCTCCCTCGGACAGGGTAGCAATCAGCCCCAGCATTTT. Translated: CASSSLGQGSNQPQHF.